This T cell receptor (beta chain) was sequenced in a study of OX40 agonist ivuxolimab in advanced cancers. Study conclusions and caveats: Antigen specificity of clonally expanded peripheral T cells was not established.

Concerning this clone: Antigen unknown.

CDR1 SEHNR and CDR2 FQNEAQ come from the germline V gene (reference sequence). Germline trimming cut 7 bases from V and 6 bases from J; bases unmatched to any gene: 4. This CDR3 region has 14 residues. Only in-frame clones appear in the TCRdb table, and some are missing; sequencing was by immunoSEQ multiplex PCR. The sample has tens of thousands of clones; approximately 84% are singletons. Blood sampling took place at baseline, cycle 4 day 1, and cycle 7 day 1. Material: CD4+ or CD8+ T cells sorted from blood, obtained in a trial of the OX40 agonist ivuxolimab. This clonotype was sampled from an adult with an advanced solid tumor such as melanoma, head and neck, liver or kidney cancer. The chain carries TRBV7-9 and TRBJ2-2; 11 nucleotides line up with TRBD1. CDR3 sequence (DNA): TGTGCCAGCAAAGGACAGGGGGCGGCCGGGGAGCTGTTTTTT. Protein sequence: CASKGQGAAGELFF. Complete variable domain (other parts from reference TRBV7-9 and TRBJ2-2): DTGVSQNPRHKITKRGQNVTFRCDPISEHNRLYWYRQTLGQGPEFLTYFQNEAQLEKSRLLSDRFSAERPKGSFSTLEIQRTEQGDSAMYLCASKGQGAAGELFFGEGSRLTVL.